This note documents a single T cell receptor (beta chain) sequence. Its antigen is unknown. Assay used: immunoSEQ multiplex PCR; TCRdb lists only in-frame clones, some missing. Of 55,000 to 75,000 clones listed, about two thirds are singletons. The data were obtained in a study of T cell clones after liver transplantation. At the level of the study: Samples came from ITN030ST, which attempted immunosuppression withdrawal within 2 years of liver transplantation.

Study results and caveats: Graft donor-reactive T cells may have migrated into the graft rather than being deleted. The donor-reactive repertoire was only partly measurable in a couple of subjects, lacking donor cells.

This clonotype originated in a human patient who received a liver transplant. The graft donor may have given rise to some T cells. The sequenced sample was CD4+ T cells from blood, obtained at the approximately 16-month timepoint.

CDR3 amino acids: CASSSLVGTGGISVYGYTF. In DNA, the CDR3 is TGTGCCAGCAGTTCCCTGGTAGGGACAGGGGGCATTAGTGTCTATGGCTACACCTTC. The rearrangement links TRBV28 to TRBJ1-2, with 12 positions matching TRBD1. There are 19 residues in the CDR3. V was pared by 4 bases and J by 4 bases, with 16 bases of the junction left unmatched. Germline loops: CDR1 MDHEN, CDR2 SYDVKM.